This T cell receptor (beta chain) was sequenced in a study of blood T cell repertoires in COVID-19. Study context: Acute and convalescent COVID-19 samples came from the United States, Italy and Spain.

J gave up 9 bases and V 2 bases, and 4 bases lay outside the gene matches. CDR1 and CDR2 from the germline V gene are MNHEY and SVGAGI. The CDR3 extends over 14 amino acids. Original data processing: Estimated nucleated cell counts came from reference gene primer amplification. Sequencing used immunoSEQ multiplex PCR; TCRdb keeps in-frame clones, though not all of them. V and J calls and clone size are given by that table; D and trimming were obtained from the DNA. The data show about 33,000 clones, roughly 84% seen once. This TCR was sampled from a human donor in a cohort sampled during active COVID-19. The specimen sequenced was peripheral blood. V and J are TRBV6-5 and TRBJ1-6; 7 nucleotides agree with TRBD1. CDR3 amino acids: CASSYDRDTSPLHF. The CDR3 nucleotides read TGTGCCAGCAGTTACGACAGGGATACTTCACCCCTCCACTTT.